This entry lists 24 T cell receptor beta chains sequenced from one sample in a study of early T cells in non-severe SARS-CoV-2 infection (dated by TCRdb to the early 2020s). Libraries were made using 5' RACE. Sequencing was performed on a NextSeq 500. Clones were called with MiXCR by TCRdb after fastp trimmed the public reads at Q25, and only in-frame beta chains were retained. Every CDR3 protein is listed once, alongside the most common genes and DNA of its rows. This sample holds more than 95,000 distinct CDR3 sequences; 11% were observed only once. The top ten clonotypes cover around 4.3% of the sample. Sample: whole blood, taken at baseline. The receptors stem from an adult who was a healthcare worker with PCR-confirmed SARS-CoV-2 infection or an uninfected control (not recorded which).

The chain couples TRBV20-1 to TRBJ2-2; possibly TRBD2 for D (5 bases). Between the trimmed V and J ends, which lost 6 bases and 4 bases, there was a span of 12 bases. Germline V gene data show CDR1 as DFQATT and CDR2 as SNEGSKA (reference sequence). The CDR3 consists of 13 residues. The DNA for the CDR3 is TGCAGTGCCCCGCCGAGGGCCACCGGGGAGCTGTTTTTT. It is translated as CSAPPRATGELFF.

A few counts support this clonotype. The gene calls are TRBV12-5 and TRBJ2-3, with D possibly matching TRBD1 (5 bases). CDR1 and CDR2 from the germline V gene are LGHNT and FRNRAP. Trimming took 0 bases from V and 8 from J, leaving 24 bases between them. The CDR3 runs to 18 residues. The CDR3 sequence: CASGLVAGATALGCTQYF. Here the CDR3 DNA reads TGTGCTAGTGGTTTGGTAGCTGGGGCAACCGCCCTAGGTTGTACGCAGTATTTT.

This clonotype was detected a few times. The rearrangement links TRBV10-2 to TRBJ1-1, with 8 bases aligning to TRBD1. The germline CDR1 and CDR2 sequences are WSHSY and SAAADI. V gave up 6 bases and J gave up 6 bases; unmatched junction bases: 12. CDR3 length equals 15 residues. The CDR3 sequence is CASSETDRAGPEAFF. DNA of the CDR3: TGCGCCAGCAGCGAAACGGACAGGGCGGGCCCTGAAGCTTTCTTT.

This chain joins TRBV27 and TRBJ2-7; 10 bases align to TRBD1. The junction had 1 base not matched to a gene; V was cut back by 1 base and J by 1 base. Germline V gene lookup returns CDR1 MNHEY and CDR2 SMNVEV (reference sequence). The length of the CDR3 is 15 residues. CDR3 nucleotide sequence: TGTGCCAGCAGTTTATGGACAGGGGGGTCCTACGAGCAGTACTTC. Protein product: CASSLWTGGSYEQYF.

J is TRBJ2-1 and V is TRBV19, with 9 bases matching TRBD2. The J segment lost 7 bases and the V segment lost 3 bases, leaving 10 bases of the junction unmatched. The CDR3 loop spans 16 amino acids. The germline gives CDR1 LNHDA, CDR2 SQIVND (reference sequence). In nucleotides, the CDR3 is TGTGCCAGTAGTATTGTTGGCGGGGGGGCTGGGAATGAGCAGTTCTTC. Protein: CASSIVGGGAGNEQFF.

This chain connects TRBV29-1 to TRBJ1-1; TRBD1 agrees at 7 bases. Germline values: CDR1 SQVTM, CDR2 ANQGSEA. This CDR3 spans 10 amino acids. Trimming removed 5 bases from V and 10 bases from J; junction bases left unmatched: 4. CDR3 sequence (DNA): TGCAGCGTTAGGACAGGCGGAGCTTTCTTT. Protein sequence: CSVRTGGAFF.

This clonotype was detected only a few times. The CDR3 DNA sequence: TGCAGCGTTGATGGGACAGGGGTCACCGGGGAGCTGTTTTTT. This codes for CSVDGTGVTGELFF. The chain joins TRBV29-1 to TRBJ2-2; 10 bases are a match to TRBD1. The CDR3 has 14 amino acids. V lost 3 bases, J lost 4 bases, and 2 bases stayed unmatched. Germline loops: CDR1 SQVTM, CDR2 ANQGSEA.

The chain couples TRBV20-1 to TRBJ2-1; D unresolved. The CDR3 loop spans 15 amino acids. Germline V gives CDR1 DFQATT, CDR2 SNEGSKA (reference sequence). V dropped 3 bases and J dropped 6 bases, with 18 bases sitting between them. CDR3 sequence (DNA): TGCAGTGCTAGGTACCCGGTTGCTCCAAGCAATGAGCAGTTCTTC. Translation gives CSARYPVAPSNEQFF.

The CDR3 DNA is TGCAGTGCTAGTATGCCCACAGATACGCAGTATTTT. Translation gives CSASMPTDTQYF. The chain has TRBV20-1 and TRBJ2-3; D unresolved. The V gene's germline CDR1 is DFQATT and CDR2 SNEGSKA (reference sequence). This CDR3 contains 12 residues. The germline V and J ends were trimmed by 3 bases and 2 bases, with 6 bases remaining between them.

This clonotype came up many times. The chain joins TRBV20-1 to TRBJ2-1; 14 bases match TRBD2. V trimming: 6 bases; J trimming: 7 bases; junction bases outside the gene matches: 5. CDR3 length equals 14 residues. Per the germline V gene, CDR1 is DFQATT and CDR2 is SNEGSKA (reference sequence). The CDR3, as DNA: TGCAGTGCCCGACTAGCGGGAGGGTCAAATGAGCAGTTCTTC. Its translation is CSARLAGGSNEQFF.

This clonotype has ten or more counts. This chain uses TRBV27 with TRBJ1-5, with D perhaps matching TRBD1 (6 bases). CDR1 is MNHEY and CDR2 is SMNVEV in the germline V gene (reference sequence). V dropped 4 bases and J dropped 4 bases, with 11 bases sitting between them. The CDR3 length is 14 residues. CDR3 nucleotides: TGTGCCAGCAGTTCTGGGACACGTAATCAGCCCCAGCATTTT. This gives the protein CASSSGTRNQPQHF.

This clonotype was detected a few times. The CDR3 sequence: CATAGRVVNEQFF. In DNA form, the CDR3 reads TGTGCCACCGCAGGGAGGGTTGTCAATGAGCAGTTCTTC. This chain joins TRBV24-1 and TRBJ2-1; 7 bases are shared with TRBD2. Germline V gene data show CDR1 as KGHDR and CDR2 as SFDVKD. This CDR3 has 13 residues. The V gene end was trimmed by 9 bases and the J gene end by 6 bases; junction bases not matched to a gene: 7.

A remark on this clonotype: This may be a read error: a much more frequent sequence differs by one nucleotide. V usage is TRBV15 and J usage is TRBJ2-3; TRBD1 matches at 8 bases. Per the germline V gene, CDR1 is LNHNV and CDR2 is YYDKDF (reference sequence). The CDR3 consists of 15 residues. The CDR3 is CATNRVGQGANTQYF. CDR3 bases: TGTGCCACCAACAGAGTGGGGCAGGGGGCTAATACGCAGTATTTT.

Only a few counts were recorded for this clonotype. The CDR3 is CSVSGVGWNEQFF. CDR3 DNA sequence: TGCAGTGTGAGCGGGGTGGGTTGGAATGAGCAGTTCTTC. This sequence joins TRBV20-1 and TRBJ2-1, with 7 bases that match TRBD2. The CDR3 sequence is 13 residues long. Trimming removed 7 bases from V and 7 bases from J; junction bases left unmatched: 10. Germline-derived CDR1 and CDR2 are DFQATT and SNEGSKA (reference sequence).

This clonotype was seen many times. This chain joins TRBV10-3 and TRBJ2-7; 10 bases are a match to TRBD1. Trimming at V came to 0 bases and at J to 5 bases, leaving 10 bases not matched to a gene. The CDR3 loop spans 17 amino acids. CDR1 ENHRY and CDR2 SYGVKD come from the germline V gene. The chain's CDR3 is CAISESEVGQGQDEQYF. DNA of the CDR3: TGTGCCATCAGTGAGTCTGAAGTGGGACAGGGGCAAGACGAGCAGTACTTC.

The chain uses TRBV7-9 and TRBJ2-1; TRBD2 aligns across 11 bases. The CDR3 is made up of 14 amino acids. Germline V gives CDR1 SEHNR, CDR2 FQNEAQ (reference sequence). The J segment lost 5 bases and the V segment lost 4 bases, leaving 1 base of the junction unmatched. CDR3: CASSWGLADNEQFF. The CDR3 DNA reads as TGTGCCAGCAGCTGGGGACTAGCGGACAATGAGCAGTTCTTC.

This clonotype came up a few times. V and J are TRBV30 and TRBJ1-5; tentative D call: TRBD1 (6 bases). The CDR3 contains 13 residues. V gave up 2 bases and J gave up 12 bases, with 17 bases separating them. The germline CDR1 and CDR2 sequences are GTSNPN and SVGIG (reference sequence). CDR3 nucleotides: TGTGCCTGGAGTAGTTACGGGGCAGGGGACCAGCATTTT. Its translation is CAWSSYGAGDQHF.

This clonotype was detected many times. V gene TRBV7-2 combines with J gene TRBJ1-2, with D possibly being TRBD1 (5 bases). The CDR3 is made up of 14 amino acids. Trimming left V 7 bases short and J 4 bases short, with 16 bases between. Germline V CDR1 and CDR2: SGHTA, FQGNSA. The CDR3 sequence is CASKGRNEFYGYTF. In DNA, the CDR3 is TGTGCCAGCAAGGGACGGAACGAATTCTATGGCTACACCTTC.

This clonotype has a handful of counts. The V call is TRBV7-2, the J call TRBJ1-6; D is unresolved. This CDR3 is built from 13 residues. V shed 5 bases and J shed 8 bases, with 10 bases lying between them. Germline V CDR1 and CDR2: SGHTA, FQGNSA. The CDR3 reads CASSRERDSPLHF. The CDR3 region has the DNA TGTGCCAGCAGCAGGGAGAGAGATTCACCCCTCCACTTT.

This clonotype was recorded at least ten times. The V and J genes are TRBV2 and TRBJ1-2; no firm D call. Germline CDR1 and CDR2: SNHLY and FYNNEI. CDR3 size: 14 residues. V was trimmed by 4 bases and J by 3 bases, leaving 12 bases between them. DNA of the CDR3: TGTGCCAGCAGTGTCAACGGGAAGGACTATGGCTACACCTTC. It codes for CASSVNGKDYGYTF.

The chain recombines TRBV6-5 with TRBJ2-1; D gene unclear. Trimming shortened V by 5 bases and J by 6 bases, and 14 bases separated the two germline ends. This CDR3 comprises 14 residues. Germline lookup yields CDR1 MNHEY and CDR2 SVGAGI. CDR3 loop: CASSRLLWSNEQFF. The CDR3 DNA follows: TGTGCCAGCAGTAGACTCCTGTGGAGCAATGAGCAGTTCTTC.

The chain is built from TRBV29-1 and TRBJ2-3; 9 nucleotides line up with TRBD2. Trimming at V came to 4 bases and at J to 1 base, leaving 3 bases not matched to a gene. This CDR3 spans 14 amino acids. Germline CDR1 is SQVTM and CDR2 is ANQGSEA. CDR3 region: CSVVRLAGTDTQYF. The CDR3 nucleotides are TGCAGCGTTGTTCGACTAGCGGGCACAGATACGCAGTATTTT.

This clonotype was observed a handful of times. The chain links TRBV19 to TRBJ2-3; the match to TRBD1 covers 7 bases. The V and J ends lost 4 bases and 6 bases, in that order; junction bases with no gene match: 7. From germline, CDR1 is LNHDA and CDR2 SQIVND (reference sequence). The CDR3 has 14 residues. CDR3 amino acids: CASSTSTGPDTQYF. DNA of the CDR3: TGTGCCAGTAGTACCTCGACAGGGCCGGATACGCAGTATTTT.

On this clonotype itself: One junction end does not reproduce the germline sequence, and a read error may be involved. The chain employs TRBV3-1 and TRBJ2-7, with D uncertain. This CDR3 contains 16 residues. Looked up from germline, CDR1 is LGHDT and CDR2 is YNNKEL (reference sequence). CDR3: CGSSQDQGPRVYEQYF. CDR3 nucleotides: TGTGGCAGCAGCCAAGACCAAGGGCCTAGGGTCTACGAGCAGTACTTC.